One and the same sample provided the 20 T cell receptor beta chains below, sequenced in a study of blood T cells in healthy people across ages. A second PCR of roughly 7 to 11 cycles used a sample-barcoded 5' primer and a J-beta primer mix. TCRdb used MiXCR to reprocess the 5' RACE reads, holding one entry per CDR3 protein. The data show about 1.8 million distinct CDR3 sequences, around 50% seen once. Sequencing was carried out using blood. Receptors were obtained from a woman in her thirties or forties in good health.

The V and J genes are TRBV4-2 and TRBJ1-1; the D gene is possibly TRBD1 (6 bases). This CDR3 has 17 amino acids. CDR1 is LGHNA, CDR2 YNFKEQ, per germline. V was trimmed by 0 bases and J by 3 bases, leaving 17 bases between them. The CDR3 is CASSQDKGGGGDTEAFF. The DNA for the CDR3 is TGTGCCAGCAGCCAAGATAAGGGTGGAGGGGGGGACACTGAAGCTTTCTTT.

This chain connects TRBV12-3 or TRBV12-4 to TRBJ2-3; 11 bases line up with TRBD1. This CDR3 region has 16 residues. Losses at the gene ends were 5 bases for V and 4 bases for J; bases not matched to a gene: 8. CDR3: CASSPRDRGRPDTQYF. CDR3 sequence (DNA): TGTGCCAGCAGTCCAAGGGACAGGGGGAGGCCAGATACGCAGTATTTT.

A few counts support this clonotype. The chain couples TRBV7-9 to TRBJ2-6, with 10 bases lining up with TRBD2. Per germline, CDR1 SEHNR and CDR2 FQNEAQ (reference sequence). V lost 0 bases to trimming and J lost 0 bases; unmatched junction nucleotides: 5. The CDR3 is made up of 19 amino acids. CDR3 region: CASSLAGSGGFSGANVLTF. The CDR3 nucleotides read TGTGCCAGCAGCTTAGCGGGTAGCGGGGGGTTCTCTGGGGCCAACGTCCTGACTTTC.

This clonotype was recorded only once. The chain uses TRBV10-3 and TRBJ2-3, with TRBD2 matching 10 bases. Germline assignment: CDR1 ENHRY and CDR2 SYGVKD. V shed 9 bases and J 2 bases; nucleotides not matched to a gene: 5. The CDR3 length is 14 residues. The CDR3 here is CAIRSGGATDTQYF. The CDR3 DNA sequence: TGTGCCATACGGAGCGGGGGGGCCACAGATACGCAGTATTTT.

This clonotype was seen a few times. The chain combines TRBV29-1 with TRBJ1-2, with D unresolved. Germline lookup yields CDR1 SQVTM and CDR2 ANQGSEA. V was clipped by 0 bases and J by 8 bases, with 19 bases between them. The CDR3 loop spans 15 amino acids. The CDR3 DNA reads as TGCAGCGTTGAAGATCGTAGGGTCCTCTCTCAGGGCTACACCTTC. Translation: CSVEDRRVLSQGYTF.

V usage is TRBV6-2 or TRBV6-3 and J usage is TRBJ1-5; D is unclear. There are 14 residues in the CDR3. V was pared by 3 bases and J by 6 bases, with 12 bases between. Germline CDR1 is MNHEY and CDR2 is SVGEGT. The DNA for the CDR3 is TGTGCCAGCAGTTATGGGAATTCGGCTCAGCCCCAGCATTTT. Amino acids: CASSYGNSAQPQHF.

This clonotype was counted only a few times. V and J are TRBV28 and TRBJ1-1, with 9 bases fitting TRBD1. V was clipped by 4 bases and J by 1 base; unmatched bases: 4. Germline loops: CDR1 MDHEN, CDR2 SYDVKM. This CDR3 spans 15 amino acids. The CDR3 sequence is CASSSRTGENTEAFF. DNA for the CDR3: TGTGCCAGCAGTTCCCGGACAGGGGAGAACACTGAAGCTTTCTTT. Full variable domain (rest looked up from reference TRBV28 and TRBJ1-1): DVKVTQSSRYLVKRTGEKVFLECVQDMDHENMFWYRQDPGLGLRLIYFSYDVKMKEKGDIPEGYSVSREKKERFSLILESASTNQTSMYLCASSSRTGENTEAFFGQGTRLTVV.

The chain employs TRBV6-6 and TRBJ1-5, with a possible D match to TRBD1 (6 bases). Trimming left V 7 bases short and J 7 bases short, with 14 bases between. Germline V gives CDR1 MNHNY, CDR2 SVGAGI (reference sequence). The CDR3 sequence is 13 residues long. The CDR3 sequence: CASTEQGFQPQHF. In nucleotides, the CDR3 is TGTGCCAGCACCGAACAGGGTTTCCAGCCCCAGCATTTT.

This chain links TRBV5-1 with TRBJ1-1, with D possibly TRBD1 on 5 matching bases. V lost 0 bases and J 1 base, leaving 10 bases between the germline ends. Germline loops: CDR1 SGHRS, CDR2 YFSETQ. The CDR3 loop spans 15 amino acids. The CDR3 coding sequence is TGCGCCAGCAGCTTGGTGGGGGGAGGGAACACTGAAGCTTTCTTT. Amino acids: CASSLVGGGNTEAFF.

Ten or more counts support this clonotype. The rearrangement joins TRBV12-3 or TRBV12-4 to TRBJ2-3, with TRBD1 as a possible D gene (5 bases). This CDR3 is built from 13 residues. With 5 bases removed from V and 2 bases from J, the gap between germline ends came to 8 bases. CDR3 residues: CASSLGDTDTQYF. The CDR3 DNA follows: TGTGCCAGCAGTCTAGGGGACACAGATACGCAGTATTTT.

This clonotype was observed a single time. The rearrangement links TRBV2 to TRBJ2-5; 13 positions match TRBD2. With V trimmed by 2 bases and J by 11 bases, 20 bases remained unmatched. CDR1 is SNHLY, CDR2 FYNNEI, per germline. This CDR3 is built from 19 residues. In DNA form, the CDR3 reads TGTGCCAGCAGTGAACCTGGGACTAGCGGGAAGATATTGGACAATGAGCAGTACTTC. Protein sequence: CASSEPGTSGKILDNEQYF.

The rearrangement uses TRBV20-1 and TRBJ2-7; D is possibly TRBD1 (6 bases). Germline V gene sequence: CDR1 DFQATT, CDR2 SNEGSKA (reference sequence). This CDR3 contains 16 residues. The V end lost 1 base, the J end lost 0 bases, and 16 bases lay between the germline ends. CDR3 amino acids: CSARVANTGISYEQYF. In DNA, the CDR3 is TGCAGTGCTAGAGTTGCAAATACAGGGATCTCCTACGAGCAGTACTTC.

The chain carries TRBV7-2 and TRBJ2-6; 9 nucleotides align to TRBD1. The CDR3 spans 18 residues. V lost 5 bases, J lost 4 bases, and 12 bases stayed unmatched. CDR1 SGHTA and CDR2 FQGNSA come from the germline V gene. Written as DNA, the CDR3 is TGTGCCAGCAGCACCACGGGACAGGGTTTAGCCGGGGCCAACGTCCTGACTTTC. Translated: CASSTTGQGLAGANVLTF.

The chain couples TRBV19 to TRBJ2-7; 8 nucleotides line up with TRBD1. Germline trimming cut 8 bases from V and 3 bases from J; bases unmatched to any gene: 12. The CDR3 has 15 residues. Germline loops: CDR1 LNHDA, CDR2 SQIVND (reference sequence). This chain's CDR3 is CASSHTGTGFYEQYF. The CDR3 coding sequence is TGTGCCAGTTCCCACACCGGGACAGGTTTCTACGAGCAGTACTTC. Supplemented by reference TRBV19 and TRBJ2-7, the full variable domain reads DGGITQSPKYLFRKEGQNVTLSCEQNLNHDAMYWYRQDPGQGLRLIYYSQIVNDFQKGDIAEGYSVSREKKESFPLTVTSAQKNPTAFYLCASSHTGTGFYEQYFGPGTRLTVT.

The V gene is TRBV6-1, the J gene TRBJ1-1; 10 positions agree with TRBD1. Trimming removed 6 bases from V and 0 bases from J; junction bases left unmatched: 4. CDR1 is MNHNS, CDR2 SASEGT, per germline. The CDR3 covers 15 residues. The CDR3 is CASRRGTGVNTEAFF. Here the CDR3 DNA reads TGTGCCAGCAGGAGGGGGACAGGGGTGAACACTGAAGCTTTCTTT.

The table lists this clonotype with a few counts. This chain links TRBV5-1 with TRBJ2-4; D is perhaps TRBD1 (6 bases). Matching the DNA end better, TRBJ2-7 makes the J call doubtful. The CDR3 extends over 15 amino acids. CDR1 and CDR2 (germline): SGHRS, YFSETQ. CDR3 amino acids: CASSSNRDLMYEQYF. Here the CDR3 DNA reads TGCGCCAGCAGCAGTAACAGGGACCTGATGTACGAGCAGTACTTC.

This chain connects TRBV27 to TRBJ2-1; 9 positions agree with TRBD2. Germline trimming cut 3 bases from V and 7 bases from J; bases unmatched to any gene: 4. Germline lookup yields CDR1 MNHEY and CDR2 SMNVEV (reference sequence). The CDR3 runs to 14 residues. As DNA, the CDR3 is TGTGCCAGCAGTTTGAGCGGGGGGCTTAATGAGCAGTTCTTC. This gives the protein CASSLSGGLNEQFF.

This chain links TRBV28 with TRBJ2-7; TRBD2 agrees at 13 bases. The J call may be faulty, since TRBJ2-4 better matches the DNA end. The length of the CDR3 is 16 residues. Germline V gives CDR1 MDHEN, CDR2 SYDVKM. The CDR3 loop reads CASRIAGTSGESIQYF. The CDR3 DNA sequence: TGTGCCAGCAGGATTGCCGGGACTAGCGGGGAAAGCATTCAGTACTTC.

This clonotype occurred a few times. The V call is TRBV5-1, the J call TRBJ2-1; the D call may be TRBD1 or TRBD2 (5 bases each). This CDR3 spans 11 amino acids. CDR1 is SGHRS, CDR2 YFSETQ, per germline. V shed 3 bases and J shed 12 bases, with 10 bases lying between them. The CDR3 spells CASSYSGTQFF. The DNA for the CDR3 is TGCGCCAGCAGCTACTCCGGGACGCAGTTCTTC.

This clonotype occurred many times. The CDR3 coding sequence is TGTGCCAGCAGTTCAACCGGGGAGCTGTTTTTT. Its translation: CASSSTGELFF. V usage is TRBV12-3 or TRBV12-4 and J usage is TRBJ2-2; no clear D. CDR3 length: 11 residues. V dropped 4 bases and J dropped 5 bases, with 2 bases sitting between them.